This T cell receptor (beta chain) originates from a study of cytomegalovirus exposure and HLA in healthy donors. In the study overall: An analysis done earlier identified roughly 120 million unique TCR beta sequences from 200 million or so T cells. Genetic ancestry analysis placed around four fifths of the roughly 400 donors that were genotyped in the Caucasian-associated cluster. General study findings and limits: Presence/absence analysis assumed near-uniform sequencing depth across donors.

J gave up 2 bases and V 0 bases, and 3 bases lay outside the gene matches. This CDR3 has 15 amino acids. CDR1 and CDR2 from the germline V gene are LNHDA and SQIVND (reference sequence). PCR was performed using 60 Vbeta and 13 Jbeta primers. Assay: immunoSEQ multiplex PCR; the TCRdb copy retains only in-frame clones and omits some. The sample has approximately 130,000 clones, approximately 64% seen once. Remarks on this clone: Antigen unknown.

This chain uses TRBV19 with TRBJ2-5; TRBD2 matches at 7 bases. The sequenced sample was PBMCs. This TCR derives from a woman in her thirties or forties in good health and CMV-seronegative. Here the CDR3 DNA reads TGTGCCAGTAGTATAGATCCAGCGGGGCAAGAGACCCAGTACTTC. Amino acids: CASSIDPAGQETQYF.